In this sample, the clone carrying this T cell receptor beta chain turned up many times. Quantitative barcoded 5'-RACE was used to prepare TCR beta libraries. In TCRdb, the 5' RACE reads were re-called with MiXCR into one record per CDR3 protein. Altogether about 240,000 distinct CDR3 sequences are present, 9.5% to 12% being singletons, with the ten largest covering less than 7.5%. V was cut by 0 bases and J by 2 bases, with 8 bases left in between. CDR3 length: 15 amino acids. The source of the sample is a study of CD8 T cells in ankylosing spondylitis. V and J are TRBV12-3 or TRBV12-4 and TRBJ2-1; D is possibly TRBD1 or TRBD2 (5 bases each). The material sequenced was blood, either unsorted or a sorted T cell fraction (not recorded which). The TCR sequence derives from a male donor with ankylosing spondylitis or in good health (not recorded which). The CDR3 protein is CASSLAGVPYNEQFF. The CDR3 DNA follows: TGTGCCAGCAGTTTAGCGGGGGTCCCCTACAATGAGCAGTTCTTC.